Each of the 24 T cell receptor beta chains below was sequenced from the same sample in a study of blood T cells in healthy people across ages. Together with a sample-barcoded 5' primer, a J-beta primer mix was included in a second PCR lasting about 7 to 11 cycles. TCRdb reprocessed the 5' RACE reads with MiXCR, giving one entry per CDR3 protein. The sample carries 750,000 to 850,000 distinct CDR3 sequences, 25% recorded once. This sample was also put to use in a study of T cells of mothers and their children.

Sequenced input: blood. The receptor set was obtained from a boy aged 5-17 years in good health.

This clonotype was detected only a few times. The rearrangement uses TRBV2 and TRBJ1-4; D not resolved. The CDR3 is made up of 14 amino acids. Per the germline V gene, CDR1 is SNHLY and CDR2 is FYNNEI. Trimming stripped 3 bases from V and 5 bases from J, with 10 bases between. Here the CDR3 DNA reads TGTGCCAGCAGTGAGCCCCGGGTAAATGAAAAACTGTTTTTT. As protein: CASSEPRVNEKLFF.

This chain links TRBV7-2 with TRBJ2-5; D remains unclear. Germline V gene lookup returns CDR1 SGHTA and CDR2 FQGNSA. The CDR3 totals 14 residues. The ends were cut back, 2 bases at V and 2 bases at J, with 9 bases in the middle. CDR3 nucleotide sequence: TGTGCCAGCAGCTTATACAGCCAACAAGAGACCCAGTACTTC. This codes for CASSLYSQQETQYF.

This clonotype turned up a few times. V gene TRBV15 combines with J gene TRBJ2-7; 7 nucleotides agree with TRBD2. In germline, CDR1 is LNHNV, CDR2 YYDKDF (reference sequence). J lost 2 bases, V lost 1 base, and 11 bases had no gene match. This CDR3 has 17 residues. Here the CDR3 DNA reads TGTGCCACCAGCAGAGGCCACCGGGCGGGAGCTCCCTACGAGCAGTACTTC. Translated: CATSRGHRAGAPYEQYF.

This clonotype was picked up a small number of times. The chain joins TRBV4-1 to TRBJ2-5; D tentatively fits TRBD1 or TRBD2 (6 bases each). The J call may be faulty, since TRBJ2-7 better matches the DNA end. Germline V CDR1 and CDR2: MGHRA, YSYEKL. This CDR3 has 16 residues. CDR3 sequence (DNA): TGCGCCAGCAGCCCCGGTGGGGGGCTTGGGGGTTACGAGCAGTACTTC. Amino acids: CASSPGGGLGGYEQYF.

This clonotype was observed a few times. The V call is TRBV20-1, the J call TRBJ2-7; a weak D match, TRBD1 (6 bases). V was shortened by 4 bases and J by 7 bases, with 14 bases between the two germline ends. Germline V gene data show CDR1 as DFQATT and CDR2 as SNEGSKA (reference sequence). This CDR3 spans 12 amino acids. The CDR3 here is CSATEQGREQYF. The CDR3 DNA reads as TGCAGTGCTACAGAACAGGGTCGGGAGCAGTACTTC.

The V call is TRBV25-1, the J call TRBJ2-7; the match to TRBD2 covers 8 bases. Looked up from germline, CDR1 is MGHDK and CDR2 is SYGVNS. The CDR3 is 14 amino acids. V lost 6 bases to trimming and J lost 1 base; unmatched junction nucleotides: 5. The CDR3 loop reads CASSQTSVSYEQYF. CDR3 DNA: TGTGCCAGCAGCCAGACTAGCGTATCCTACGAGCAGTACTTC.

J is TRBJ2-3 and V is TRBV10-3, with TRBD2 matching over 9 bases. This CDR3 spans 16 amino acids. CDR1 and CDR2 (germline): ENHRY, SYGVKD. J lost 2 bases, V lost 4 bases, and 7 bases had no gene match. CDR3 sequence reads: CAISGERGDDTDTQYF. The CDR3 DNA reads as TGTGCCATCAGTGGGGAGCGGGGGGATGACACAGATACGCAGTATTTT.

Details on this clonotype: Relative to the germline gene, one junction end is altered; a read error may explain this. CDR3 region: CASSLATGPYNEQLF. CDR3 nucleotide sequence: TGTGCCAGCAGCTTAGCGACCGGGCCATACAATGAGCAGCTCTTC. The chain has TRBV7-2 and TRBJ2-5, with D unclear. Germline loops: CDR1 SGHTA, CDR2 FQGNSA. The CDR3 runs 15 residues.

The chain recombines TRBV6-6 with TRBJ2-7, with TRBD1 matching 10 bases. The CDR3 is 15 amino acids. Germline V gives CDR1 MNHNY, CDR2 SVGAGI (reference sequence). With V trimmed by 1 base and J by 3 bases, 3 bases remained unmatched. CDR3 DNA: TGTGCCAGCAGTTACTACGGGGACAGGGGCTACGAGCAGTACTTC. Encoded protein: CASSYYGDRGYEQYF.

The chain recombines TRBV4-3 with TRBJ2-1; no clear D. Germline V gene data show CDR1 as LGHNA and CDR2 as YSLEER. Trimming shortened V by 3 bases and J by 8 bases, and 17 bases separated the two germline ends. The CDR3 is made up of 15 amino acids. This CDR3 is CASSHDLQTEYEQFF. CDR3 coding DNA: TGCGCCAGCAGCCACGACCTTCAAACAGAGTATGAGCAGTTCTTC.

This chain connects TRBV12-3 or TRBV12-4 to TRBJ2-1, with D possibly matching TRBD2 (6 bases). V was shortened by 6 bases and J by 10 bases, with 16 bases between the two germline ends. The CDR3 sequence is 13 residues long. The CDR3 DNA follows: TGTGCCAGCAGCGAAAGACTAGTTGGGGAGCAGTTCTTC. Its translation: CASSERLVGEQFF.

This chain uses TRBV27 with TRBJ1-6; a weak D match, TRBD1 (6 bases). This CDR3 region has 16 residues. Germline V gene data show CDR1 as MNHEY and CDR2 as SMNVEV (reference sequence). The ends were cut back, 9 bases at V and 10 bases at J, with 25 bases in the middle. This chain's CDR3 is CASTGVGGRLGSPLHF. DNA of the CDR3: TGTGCCAGTACCGGGGTGGGGGGGCGTCTTGGATCACCCCTCCACTTT.

The sample holds a few counts of this clonotype. The rearrangement uses TRBV12-3 or TRBV12-4 and TRBJ2-7; the D gene is possibly TRBD2 (5 bases). The CDR3 is made up of 14 amino acids. V lost 5 bases and J lost 4, with 15 bases in between. CDR3 amino acids: CASSPPRDTYEQYF. In nucleotides, the CDR3 is TGTGCCAGCAGTCCGCCCCGGGATACTTACGAGCAGTACTTC.

The CDR3 DNA reads TGCGCCAGCAGCCGGGACCCGGGACAGGGAGGCAATGAGCAGTTCTTC. Translation gives CASSRDPGQGGNEQFF. The chain carries TRBV4-1 and TRBJ2-1, with 9 bases lining up with TRBD1. There are 16 residues in the CDR3. J was trimmed by 6 bases and V by 4 bases; bases with no gene match: 10. Germline values: CDR1 MGHRA, CDR2 YSYEKL.

This clonotype was observed at least ten times. This chain connects TRBV27 to TRBJ2-4, with D maybe TRBD1 (6 bases). Trimming removed 2 bases at V and 3 bases at J, with 14 bases between. This CDR3 spans 16 amino acids. CDR1 and CDR2 (germline): MNHEY, SMNVEV (reference sequence). The CDR3 DNA is TGTGCCAGCAGTTTAGTGGGGGCGACAAACAAAAACATTCAGTACTTC. It translates to CASSLVGATNKNIQYF.

This clonotype was seen more than once but under ten times. The chain recombines TRBV28 with TRBJ2-3; the D gene is possibly TRBD2 (5 bases). Trimming removed 6 bases from V and 3 bases from J, with 13 bases in between. This CDR3 is 14 amino acids long. Per the germline V gene, CDR1 is MDHEN and CDR2 is SYDVKM. The CDR3 nucleotides are TGTGCCAGCAGAATCGGCGGCGGGACAGATACGCAGTATTTT. Translating gives CASRIGGGTDTQYF. The full variable domain, in which reference TRBV28 and TRBJ2-3 provide the parts outside the CDR3, is DVKVTQSSRYLVKRTGEKVFLECVQDMDHENMFWYRQDPGLGLRLIYFSYDVKMKEKGDIPEGYSVSREKKERFSLILESASTNQTSMYLCASRIGGGTDTQYFGPGTRLTVL.

The chain joins TRBV19 to TRBJ2-5; 7 bases are a match to TRBD1. The tail of the sequence fits TRBJ2-7 better, so the J call may be wrong. The germline CDR1 and CDR2 sequences are LNHDA and SQIVND (reference sequence). The CDR3 contains 16 residues. For the CDR3, the DNA is TGTGCCAGTAAAGAGTCAGGGGGTTCCAGCTCCTACGAGCAGTACTTC. This encodes CASKESGGSSSYEQYF.

This chain connects TRBV11-2 to TRBJ2-6, with D perhaps matching TRBD2 (6 bases). The CDR3 loop spans 15 amino acids. Trimming removed 6 bases from V and 1 base from J, with 10 bases in between. Germline V gene lookup returns CDR1 SGHAT and CDR2 FQNNGV. CDR3 nucleotide sequence: TGTGCCAGCAGGATTGGGGGGTCTGGGGCCAACGTCCTGACTTTC. Translation gives CASRIGGSGANVLTF.

A few counts support this clonotype. J is TRBJ2-5 and V is TRBV28; D gene uncertain. TRBJ2-7 matches the DNA end more closely, so the J call is doubtful. The germline V gene has CDR1 MDHEN and CDR2 SYDVKM. The CDR3 is 14 amino acids. CDR3 sequence reads: CASSHTLGSYEQYF. The CDR3 DNA sequence: TGTGCCAGCAGCCACACTCTTGGGTCCTACGAGCAGTACTTC.

V and J are TRBV20-1 and TRBJ2-4; D gene uncertain. V lost 6 bases to trimming and J lost 4 bases, with 19 bases between them. This CDR3 has 15 amino acids. Germline V gives CDR1 DFQATT, CDR2 SNEGSKA (reference sequence). This chain's CDR3 is CSATTLFIAKNIQYF. The DNA for the CDR3 is TGCAGTGCGACGACCCTCTTTATAGCTAAAAACATTCAGTACTTC.

This clonotype appeared a few times. J is TRBJ2-4 and V is TRBV7-9; tentative D call: TRBD2 (6 bases). Germline CDR1 and CDR2: SEHNR and FQNEAQ (reference sequence). The CDR3 contains 10 residues. The ends were cut back, 9 bases at V and 12 bases at J, with 12 bases in the middle. For the CDR3, the DNA is TGTGCCAGTGGAGGGGAGCCTCAGTACTTC. Protein sequence: CASGGEPQYF.

CDR3 DNA: TGTGCCAGCAGCTACACAGGGTTAAACTACGAGCAGTACTTC. Its protein is CASSYTGLNYEQYF. The rearrangement links TRBV12-3 or TRBV12-4 to TRBJ2-5, with a possible D match to TRBD1 (6 bases). The DNA end is a closer match to TRBJ2-7, so the J assignment may be wrong. This CDR3 is built from 14 residues.

The rearrangement uses TRBV5-5 and TRBJ2-5; weak D call: TRBD1 (6 bases). The CDR3 sequence is 14 residues long. Germline V gene lookup returns CDR1 SGHKS and CDR2 YYEKEE (reference sequence). V was shortened by 2 bases and J by 5 bases, with 13 bases between the two germline ends. The CDR3 sequence is CASSLKQGWETQYF. CDR3 sequence (DNA): TGTGCCAGCAGCTTAAAACAGGGCTGGGAGACCCAGTACTTC.

As regards this clonotype: A read error may produce the germline difference seen at one junction end. This sequence joins TRBV6-2 or TRBV6-3 and TRBJ1-1; D might be TRBD1 (5 bases). This CDR3 is 13 amino acids long. CDR1 and CDR2 from the germline V gene are MNHEY and SVGEGT. Here the CDR3 DNA reads TGTGCCGGCAGGATGAGGGGAAACACTGAAGCTTTCTTT. This encodes CAGRMRGNTEAFF.